The subject of this entry is one T cell receptor beta chain. Antigen specificity is unknown. A quantitative 5'-RACE method, one with molecular barcodes, was used to make TCR beta libraries. TCRdb processed the 5' RACE reads anew with MiXCR; each CDR3 protein has one entry. The data contain 200,000 to 250,000 distinct CDR3 sequences, about 17% of them singletons. This record belongs to a study of CD8 T cells in ankylosing spondylitis. Points from the study as a whole: Disease-linked clones reportedly concentrated significantly in matched ankylosing spondylitis synovial fluid. Apparently characteristic of ankylosing spondylitis blood was a TCR beta motif (about 8 highly homologous variants). Past research had described some motif variants in reactive arthritis synovial fluid and blood. Disease-associated clonotypes exhibited CD8+ identity and were relatively infrequent in peripheral blood.

This clonotype was obtained from a male donor with ankylosing spondylitis. The material sequenced was blood, either unsorted or a sorted T cell fraction (not recorded which).

The CDR3 is CASSSSPYEQYF. The CDR3 DNA follows: TGTGCCAGCAGCTCATCCCCCTACGAGCAGTACTTC. This sequence joins TRBV7-9 and TRBJ2-7; D uncertain. This CDR3 has 12 residues. Trimming shortened V by 4 bases and J by 2 bases, and 6 bases separated the two germline ends. Germline loops: CDR1 SEHNR, CDR2 FQNEAQ (reference sequence).